This T cell receptor beta chain was found in a study of blood T cell repertoires in COVID-19. Per the germline V gene, CDR1 is SGHVS and CDR2 is FNYEAQ. The CDR3 length is 13 residues. V shed 5 bases and J shed 6 bases, with 11 bases lying between them. Seattle researchers signed up patients amid active infection and tracked them longitudinally. Data came from immunoSEQ multiplex PCR; TCRdb stores just in-frame clones and leaves some out. The data hold about 250,000 clones, with about nine tenths observed a single time. The TCR comes from a woman in her 30s with COVID-19, enrolled during active disease. The V and J genes are TRBV7-6 and TRBJ2-1; D is unresolved. The sequenced sample consisted of peripheral blood. The CDR3 reads CASSPSTRNEQFF. The CDR3 DNA sequence: TGTGCCAGCAGCCCTTCCACACGCAATGAGCAGTTCTTC.